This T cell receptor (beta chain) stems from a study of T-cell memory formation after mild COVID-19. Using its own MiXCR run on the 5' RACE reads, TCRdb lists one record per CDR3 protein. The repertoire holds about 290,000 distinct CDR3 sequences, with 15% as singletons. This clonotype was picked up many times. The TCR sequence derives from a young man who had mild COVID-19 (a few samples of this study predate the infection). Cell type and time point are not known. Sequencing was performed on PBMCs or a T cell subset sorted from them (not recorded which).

Here the CDR3 DNA reads TGTGCCAGCAGCGTGCAGGGTACGAACACTGAAGCTTTCTTT. Protein product: CASSVQGTNTEAFF. The gene calls are TRBV9 and TRBJ1-1, with D maybe TRBD1 (5 bases). The CDR3 is 14 amino acids. The germline CDR1 and CDR2 sequences are SGDLS and YYNGEE. V gave up 2 bases and J gave up 1 base, with 9 bases separating them.